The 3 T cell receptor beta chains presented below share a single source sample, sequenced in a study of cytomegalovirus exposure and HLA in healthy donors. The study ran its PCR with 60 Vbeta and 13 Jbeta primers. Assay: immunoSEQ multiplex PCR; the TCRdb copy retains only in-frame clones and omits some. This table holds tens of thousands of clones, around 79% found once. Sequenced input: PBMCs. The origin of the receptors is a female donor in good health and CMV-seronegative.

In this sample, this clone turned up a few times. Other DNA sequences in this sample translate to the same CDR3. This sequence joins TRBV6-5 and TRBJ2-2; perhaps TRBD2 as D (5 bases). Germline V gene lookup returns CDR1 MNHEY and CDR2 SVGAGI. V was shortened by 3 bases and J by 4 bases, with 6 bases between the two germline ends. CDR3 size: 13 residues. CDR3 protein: CASSYEGTGELFF. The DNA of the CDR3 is TGTGCCAGCAGTTATGAGGGCACCGGGGAGCTGTTTTTT.

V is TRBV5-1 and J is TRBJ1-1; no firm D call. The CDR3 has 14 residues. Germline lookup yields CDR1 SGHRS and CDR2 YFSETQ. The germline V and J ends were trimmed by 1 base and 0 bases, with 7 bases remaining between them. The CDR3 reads CASSLQVMNTEAFF. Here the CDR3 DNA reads TGCGCCAGCAGCTTGCAGGTCATGAACACTGAAGCTTTCTTT.

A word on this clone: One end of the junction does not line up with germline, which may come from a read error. In nucleotides, the CDR3 is TGTGCCAGCAGCTTGGTAGCGGGCTCCTCCCACGAGCAGTACTTC. Its translation: CASSLVAGSSHEQYF. V and J are TRBV5-4 and TRBJ2-7; 7 bases are a match to TRBD2. Germline V gives CDR1 SGHNT, CDR2 YYREEE (reference sequence). The CDR3 has 15 amino acids. The variable domain in full, completed from reference TRBV5-4 and TRBJ2-7, reads ETGVTQSPTHLIKTRGQQVTLRCSSQSGHNTVSWYQQALGQGPQFIFQYYREEENGRGNFPPRFSGLQFPNYSSELNVNALELDDSALYLCASSLVAGSSHEQYFGPGTRLTVT.